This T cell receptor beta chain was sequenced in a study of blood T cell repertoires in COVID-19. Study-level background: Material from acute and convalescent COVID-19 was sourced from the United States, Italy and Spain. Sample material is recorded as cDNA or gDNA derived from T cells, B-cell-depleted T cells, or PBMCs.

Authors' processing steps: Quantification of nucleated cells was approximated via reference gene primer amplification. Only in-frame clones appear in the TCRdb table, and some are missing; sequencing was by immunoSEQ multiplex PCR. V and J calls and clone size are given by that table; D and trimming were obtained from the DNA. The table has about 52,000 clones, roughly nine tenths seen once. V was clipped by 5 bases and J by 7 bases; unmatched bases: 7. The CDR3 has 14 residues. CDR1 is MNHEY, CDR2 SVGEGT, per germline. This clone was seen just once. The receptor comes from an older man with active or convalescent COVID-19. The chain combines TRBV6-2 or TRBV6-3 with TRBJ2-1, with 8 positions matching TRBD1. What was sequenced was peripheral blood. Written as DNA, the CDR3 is TGTGCCAGCAGTCCCGGGACAGGATGGAATGAGCAGTTCTTC. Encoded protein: CASSPGTGWNEQFF.